The 16 T cell receptor beta chains below come from one sample, sequenced in a study of CD8 T cells in ankylosing spondylitis (dated by TCRdb to the late 2010s). The protocol used for the library was 5' RACE. The sequencer was an Illumina HiSeq 2500. TCRdb cleaned the public reads at Q25 with fastp, built clones with MiXCR and kept in-frame beta chains. Each entry merges the rows of one CDR3 protein and shows their most common DNA and genes. Here the sample has 230,000 or so distinct CDR3 sequences; roughly 25% occur a single time. Approximately 0.61% of the sample rests with the top ten. Material: blood, either unsorted or a sorted T cell fraction (not recorded which). The receptors were gathered from a male donor with ankylosing spondylitis or in good health (not recorded which).

CDR3 in amino acids: CATRDRGNTGELFF. The CDR3 nucleotides read TGTGCCACACGGGACAGGGGGAACACCGGGGAGCTGTTTTTT. The rearrangement joins TRBV24-1 to TRBJ2-2, with 10 nucleotides matching TRBD1. The CDR3 covers 14 residues. Germline assignment: CDR1 KGHDR and CDR2 SFDVKD. V trimming: 10 bases; J trimming: 1 base; junction bases outside the gene matches: 2.

This clonotype was detected ten times or more. V gene TRBV12-3 or TRBV12-4 combines with J gene TRBJ2-7; TRBD2 might be the D (6 bases). The CDR3 totals 14 residues. The V gene lost 3 bases and the J gene lost 6 bases, with 15 bases spanning the gap. The CDR3 region is CASSFGSGAREQYF. The CDR3 nucleotides read TGTGCCAGCAGTTTTGGATCGGGAGCCCGCGAGCAGTACTTC.

This clonotype was seen repeatedly, ten times or more. J is TRBJ2-5 and V is TRBV29-1, with unresolved D. CDR1 is SQVTM and CDR2 is ANQGSEA in the germline V gene. Trimming shortened V by 1 base and J by 5 bases, and 14 bases separated the two germline ends. The CDR3 loop spans 14 amino acids. The CDR3 DNA reads as TGCAGCGTTGAAGTGACATTAGGGCTGGAGACCCAGTACTTC. This gives the protein CSVEVTLGLETQYF.

The table lists this clonotype with many counts. This rearrangement joins TRBV20-1 to TRBJ2-3; D is tentatively TRBD1 or TRBD2 (5 bases each). Germline V gives CDR1 DFQATT, CDR2 SNEGSKA (reference sequence). The CDR3 is made up of 14 amino acids. V was clipped by 3 bases and J by 6 bases, with 16 bases between them. The CDR3 DNA reads TGCAGTGCTAGCCGGGACCCAAGAGCGGATACGCAGTATTTT. Protein sequence: CSASRDPRADTQYF.

This clonotype was found a few times. This chain connects TRBV27 to TRBJ2-1, with TRBD2 as a possible D gene (7 bases). Trimming left V 3 bases short and J 5 bases short, with 11 bases between. Per the germline V gene, CDR1 is MNHEY and CDR2 is SMNVEV (reference sequence). The CDR3 loop spans 14 amino acids. This CDR3 is CASSLQGRDNEQFF. The CDR3 DNA reads as TGTGCCAGCAGTTTGCAGGGGAGGGACAATGAGCAGTTCTTC.

V is TRBV18 and J is TRBJ2-1; 7 nucleotides align to TRBD1. After removal of 4 bases from V and 6 bases from J, the junction contained 12 bases not matched to a gene. This CDR3 is 16 amino acids long. Per the germline V gene, CDR1 is KGHSH and CDR2 is LQKENI. The CDR3 reads CASSRQQGPPGNEQFF. The CDR3 DNA follows: TGTGCCAGCTCACGGCAACAGGGGCCGCCAGGCAATGAGCAGTTCTTC. Full variable domain (missing parts from reference TRBV18 and TRBJ2-1): NAGVMQNPRHLVRRRGQEARLRCSPMKGHSHVYWYRQLPEEGLKFMVYLQKENIIDESGMPKERFSAEFPKEGPSILRIQQVVRGDSAAYFCASSRQQGPPGNEQFFGPGTRLTVL.

This clonotype was counted many times. The rearrangement uses TRBV20-1 and TRBJ2-3; D might be TRBD2 (6 bases). The germline gives CDR1 DFQATT, CDR2 SNEGSKA (reference sequence). The CDR3 totals 13 residues. Trimming shortened V by 1 base and J by 1 base, and 6 bases separated the two germline ends. For the CDR3, the DNA is TGCAGTGCTAGAGGGGGGGGCACAGATACGCAGTATTTT. As protein: CSARGGGTDTQYF.

This clonotype has a handful of counts. The chain uses TRBV10-3 and TRBJ2-3, with no clear D. CDR3 size: 15 residues. Germline V CDR1 and CDR2: ENHRY, SYGVKD. The ends were cut back, 3 bases at V and 0 bases at J, with 10 bases in the middle. In DNA form, the CDR3 reads TGTGCCATCAGTGATGATTTCCGCAGCACAGATACGCAGTATTTT. Amino acids: CAISDDFRSTDTQYF.

The V and J genes are TRBV20-1 and TRBJ2-3, with 7 bases that match TRBD1. The V gene end was trimmed by 0 bases and the J gene end by 0 bases; junction bases not matched to a gene: 3. Per the germline V gene, CDR1 is DFQATT and CDR2 is SNEGSKA (reference sequence). The CDR3 sequence is 15 residues long. CDR3 sequence: CSAREGGYSTDTQYF. The DNA for the CDR3 is TGCAGTGCTAGAGAAGGGGGCTACAGCACAGATACGCAGTATTTT.

As regards this clonotype: It is unclear where the CDR3 begins or ends on the DNA, so no DNA is shown, and the CDR3 is as TCRdb lists it. The chain combines TRBV12-3 or TRBV12-4 with TRBJ2-2; TRBD1, as called in the table, went unchecked against the DNA. A total of 13 residues make up the CDR3, ends included. CDR3 in amino acids: CASRRRGRGSCFF.

This clonotype was counted a few times. V is TRBV28 and J is TRBJ2-7; a possible D gene is TRBD1 (6 bases). Germline values: CDR1 MDHEN, CDR2 SYDVKM. This CDR3 is 16 amino acids long. With 2 bases removed from V and 6 bases from J, the gap between germline ends came to 20 bases. CDR3 in amino acids: CASSLAWSGQSPEQYF. The CDR3 DNA is TGTGCCAGCAGTTTAGCGTGGTCCGGACAGTCACCCGAGCAGTACTTC.

The V call is TRBV12-3 or TRBV12-4, the J call TRBJ2-5; TRBD2 matches at 8 bases. The CDR3 length is 16 residues. Germline trimming cut 1 base from V and 1 base from J; bases unmatched to any gene: 5. In DNA form, the CDR3 reads TGTGCCAGCAGTTTAGGTTCGGGGGGGACCCAAGAGACCCAGTACTTC. It yields the protein CASSLGSGGTQETQYF.

This chain connects TRBV20-1 to TRBJ2-7; maybe TRBD1 (6 bases). V dropped 6 bases and J dropped 4 bases, with 16 bases sitting between them. Germline-derived CDR1 and CDR2 are DFQATT and SNEGSKA (reference sequence). The CDR3 extends over 13 amino acids. The CDR3 DNA is TGCAGTGCAGATCTGGGGGCAGGTTACGAGCAGTACTTC. Protein product: CSADLGAGYEQYF.

V and J are TRBV5-4 and TRBJ2-2; 8 bases match TRBD1. Germline CDR1 SGHNT, CDR2 YYREEE (reference sequence). The CDR3 extends over 17 amino acids. The ends lost 6 bases at V and 4 bases at J; junction bases unmatched: 14. The CDR3 region has the DNA TGTGCCAGCACAAAAGCGGGCCGGACAGGGTCCACCGGGGAGCTGTTTTTT. Translation: CASTKAGRTGSTGELFF.

Concerning this clonotype: The junction departs from germline at one end; a sequencing error may be responsible. The chain has TRBV20-1 and TRBJ2-1; perhaps D is TRBD1 or TRBD2 (7 bases each). The CDR3 has 16 residues. CDR1 DFQATT and CDR2 SNEGSKA come from the germline V gene (reference sequence). For the CDR3, the DNA is TGCTGTGCTAGGCGACCAGGGGGGGGCCAGGGCAATGAGCAGTTCTTC. Translation gives CCARRPGGGQGNEQFF.

This clonotype was detected only a few times. V and J are TRBV10-1 and TRBJ2-5; D possibly matches TRBD1 or TRBD2 (5 bases each). The V and J ends lost 10 bases and 2 bases respectively, with 17 bases between them. This CDR3 region has 14 residues. CDR1 is WNHNN, CDR2 SYGVQD, per germline (reference sequence). DNA of the CDR3: TGCGCCACCGACCTGGGACGCATGCAAGAGACCCAGTACTTC. Amino acids: CATDLGRMQETQYF.